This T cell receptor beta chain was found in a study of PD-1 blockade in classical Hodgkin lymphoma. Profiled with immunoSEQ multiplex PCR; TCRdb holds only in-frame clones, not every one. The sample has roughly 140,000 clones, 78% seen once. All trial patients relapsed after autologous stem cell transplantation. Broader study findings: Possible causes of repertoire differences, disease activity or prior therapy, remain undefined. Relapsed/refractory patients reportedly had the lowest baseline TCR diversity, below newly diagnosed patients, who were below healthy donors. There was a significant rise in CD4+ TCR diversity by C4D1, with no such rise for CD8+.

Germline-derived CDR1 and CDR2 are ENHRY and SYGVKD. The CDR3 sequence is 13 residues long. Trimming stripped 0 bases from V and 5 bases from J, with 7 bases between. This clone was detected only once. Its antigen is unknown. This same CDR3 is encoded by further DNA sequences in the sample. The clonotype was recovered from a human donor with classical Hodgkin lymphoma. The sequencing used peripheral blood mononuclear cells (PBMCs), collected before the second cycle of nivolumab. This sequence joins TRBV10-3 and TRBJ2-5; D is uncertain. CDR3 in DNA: TGTGCCATCAGTGAGTCAGAAAGGGAGACCCAGTACTTC. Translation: CAISESERETQYF.